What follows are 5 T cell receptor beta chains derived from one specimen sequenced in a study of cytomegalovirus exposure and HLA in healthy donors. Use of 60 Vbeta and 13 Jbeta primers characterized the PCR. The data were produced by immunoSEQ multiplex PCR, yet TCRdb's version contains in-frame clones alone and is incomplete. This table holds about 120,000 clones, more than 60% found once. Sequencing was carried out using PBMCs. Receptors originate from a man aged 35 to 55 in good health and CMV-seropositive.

CDR3 bases: TGTGCTAGTGGTCCCCGACTAGCGGGGGGCTCTGGGGCCAACGTCCTGACTTTC. Translating gives CASGPRLAGGSGANVLTF. V usage is TRBV12-5 and J usage is TRBJ2-6; 13 positions agree with TRBD2. With V trimmed by 5 bases and J by 0 bases, 4 bases remained unmatched. This CDR3 spans 18 amino acids. Germline V gene data show CDR1 as LGHNT and CDR2 as FRNRAP.

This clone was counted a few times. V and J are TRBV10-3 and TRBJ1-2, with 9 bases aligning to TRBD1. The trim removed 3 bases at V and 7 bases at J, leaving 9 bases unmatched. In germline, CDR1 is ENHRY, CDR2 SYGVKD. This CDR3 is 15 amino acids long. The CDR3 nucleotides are TGTGCCATCAGTGAAGATTCGGGGACAGGGTTTGGCTACACCTTC. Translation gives CAISEDSGTGFGYTF.

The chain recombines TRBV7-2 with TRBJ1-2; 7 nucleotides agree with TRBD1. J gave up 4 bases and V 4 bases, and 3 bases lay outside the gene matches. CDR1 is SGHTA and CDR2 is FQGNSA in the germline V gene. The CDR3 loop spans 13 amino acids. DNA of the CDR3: TGTGCCAGCAGCTCCGGACAGGCCTATGGCTACACCTTC. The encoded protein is CASSSGQAYGYTF.

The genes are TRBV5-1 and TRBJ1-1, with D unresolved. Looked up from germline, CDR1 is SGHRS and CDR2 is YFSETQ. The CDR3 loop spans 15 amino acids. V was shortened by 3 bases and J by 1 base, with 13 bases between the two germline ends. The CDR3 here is CASSSMGVTNTEAFF. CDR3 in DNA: TGCGCCAGCAGCTCCATGGGCGTGACGAACACTGAAGCTTTCTTT.

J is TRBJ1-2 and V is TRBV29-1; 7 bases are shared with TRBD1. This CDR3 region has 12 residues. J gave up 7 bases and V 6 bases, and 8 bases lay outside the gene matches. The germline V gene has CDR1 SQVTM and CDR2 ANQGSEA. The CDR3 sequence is CSVEKGQAGYTF. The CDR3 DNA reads TGCAGCGTGGAAAAAGGACAGGCTGGCTACACCTTC.